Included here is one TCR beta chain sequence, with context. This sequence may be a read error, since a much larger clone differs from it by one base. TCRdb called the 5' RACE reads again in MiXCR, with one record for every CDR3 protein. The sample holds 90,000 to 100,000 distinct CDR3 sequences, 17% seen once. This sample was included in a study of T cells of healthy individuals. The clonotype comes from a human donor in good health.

CDR3 nucleotide sequence: TGCAGTGCTAGCGACGGGACAAGCTATAATTCATCCCTCCACTTT. It yields the protein CSASDGTSYNSSLHF. The chain combines TRBV20-1 with TRBJ1-6; the D gene is possibly TRBD1 (6 bases). This CDR3 has 15 residues. Germline CDR1 and CDR2: DFQATT and SNEGSKA (reference sequence).